The sample holds many counts of the clone carrying this T cell receptor beta chain. The antigen is undetermined. The data were obtained in a study of breast tumors, draining lymph nodes, adjacent tissues. Findings and caveats of the study: Findings are consistent with lymph node origin and intratumoral expansion of most tumor T cells.

Germline CDR1 and CDR2: ENHRY and SYGVKD. The CDR3 loop spans 13 amino acids. The V and J ends lost 4 bases and 3 bases respectively, with 9 bases between them. MiXCR was run by TCRdb on the multiplex PCR reads, yielding one entry per CDR3 protein. The repertoire holds 12,000 or so distinct CDR3 sequences, with 53% as singletons. The sample was breast tumor tissue. The source is a female donor with breast cancer. Some clones in this sample may be carry-over from other donors' samples. The J gene is TRBJ1-1, the V gene TRBV10-3; tentatively, D is TRBD1 (5 bases). CDR3 amino acids: CAISGRDDTEAFF. DNA of the CDR3: TGTGCCATCAGTGGCAGGGACGACACTGAAGCTTTCTTT.